The 4 T cell receptor beta chains presented below share a single source sample, sequenced in a study of cytomegalovirus exposure and HLA in healthy donors. Sequencing used immunoSEQ multiplex PCR; TCRdb keeps in-frame clones, though not all of them. The repertoire holds 250,000 to 300,000 clones, 65% to 90% seen once, with 0.9% to 1.1% in the top ten. Specimen: PBMCs. Receptors originate from a young woman in good health and CMV-seronegative.

The chain combines TRBV5-1 with TRBJ2-7, with D hard to call. The germline V and J ends were trimmed by 0 bases and 2 bases, with 12 bases remaining between them. CDR1 and CDR2 from the germline V gene are SGHRS and YFSETQ. CDR3 length: 15 amino acids. CDR3 bases: TGCGCCAGCAGCTTGGCCTCGGGTGGCCCCTACGAGCAGTACTTC. It specifies CASSLASGGPYEQYF.

The sample holds one count of this clone. V usage is TRBV19 and J usage is TRBJ1-3; 11 bases agree with TRBD1. Trimming removed 5 bases from V and 2 bases from J; junction bases left unmatched: 5. Looked up from germline, CDR1 is LNHDA and CDR2 is SQIVND (reference sequence). The CDR3 is 16 amino acids. DNA for the CDR3: TGTGCCAGTAGTTTGGGGACAGGGGGGACTGGAAACACCATATATTTT. Protein sequence: CASSLGTGGTGNTIYF.

This chain uses TRBV28 with TRBJ1-4, with 7 bases lining up with TRBD1. Trimming cost V 2 bases and J 8 bases; bases outside gene matches: 5. From germline, CDR1 is MDHEN and CDR2 SYDVKM. This CDR3 contains 14 residues. CDR3 nucleotide sequence: TGTGCCAGCAGTTTAGGACAGGCGTACGAAAAACTGTTTTTT. Amino acid sequence: CASSLGQAYEKLFF.

The gene calls are TRBV7-2 and TRBJ2-3; TRBD2 matches at 7 bases. This CDR3 has 18 amino acids. The V gene end was trimmed by 1 base and the J gene end by 5 bases; junction bases not matched to a gene: 15. Germline-derived CDR1 and CDR2 are SGHTA and FQGNSA. CDR3 protein: CASSLEGIGRRFEDTQYF. Here the CDR3 DNA reads TGTGCCAGCAGCTTAGAAGGTATCGGGAGGAGGTTCGAAGATACGCAGTATTTT.